This T cell receptor (beta chain) was sequenced for a study of response to subunit inactivated influenza vaccine. General study findings and limits: It was suggested by the authors that few new T cells are recruited by each seasonal influenza vaccination.

This clonotype was observed at least ten times. Its cognate antigen is unknown. With 1 base removed from V and 4 bases from J, the gap between germline ends came to 11 bases. This CDR3 has 13 amino acids. Germline V lookup: CDR1 SQVTM, CDR2 ANQGSEA. TCRdb re-derived calls from the RT-PCR reads in MiXCR, one entry per CDR3 protein. Among 550,000 to 650,000 distinct CDR3 sequences listed, roughly 12% were seen once. V and J are TRBV29-1 and TRBJ2-7; D gene uncertain. The sequences come from PBMCs from blood, collected on the day of vaccination. The TCR comes from a man over 45 who received an inactivated influenza vaccine. The CDR3 nucleotides read TGCAGCGTTGAAGTGCACAGTAGGTACGAGCAGTACTTC. The encoded protein is CSVEVHSRYEQYF.